Detailed here is one TCR beta chain. Its cognate antigen has yet to be identified. No per-base quality is available; no much larger clone lies one base away. For sequencing of the TCRbeta CDR3 region, genomic DNA was extracted from the sorted cells. The immunoSEQ Assay was used to sequence the TCRbeta CDR3 regions. The table comes from immuneACCESS by way of TCRdb, which keeps in-frame sequences with V and J called. Part of the clones is missing from these tables; in studies checked, under half for an unresolved V gene and the rest for unknown reasons. Within this sample are some 90,000 clones, with 90% to 95% of them counted one time only. The ten largest clones add up to roughly 1.1% of the sample. The trial excluded patients who had a history of autoimmune disease or were on systemic immunosuppression. Peripheral blood for TCR sequencing was drawn from every dose cohort at baseline, at cycle 4 day 1 and at cycle 7 day 1. The samples were taken from a phase I, first-in-human, multicenter, open-label dose-escalation trial of ivuxolimab. Adults with locally advanced or metastatic melanoma, renal cell, hepatocellular, or head and neck squamous cell carcinoma were enrolled in the trial. Before TCR sequencing, CD4+ T cells and CD8+ T cells from peripheral blood were sorted into separate populations.

This entry comes from a study of OX40 agonist ivuxolimab in advanced cancers. Regarding the research as a whole: Ivuxolimab, which targeted the costimulatory receptor OX40 (CD134), was an agonistic, fully human IgG2 monoclonal antibody. Intravenous ivuxolimab was administered to patients every 2 weeks at six dose levels: 0.01, 0.1, 0.3, 1.5, 3 and 10 mg/kg. Among the roughly 52 dose-escalation patients, about 20 had hepatocellular carcinoma, about 15 melanoma, 9 renal cell carcinoma and 9 head and neck cancer. In the dose-escalation cohort, 82.7% of patients were male, and the mean age was around 60 years, with a range of roughly 20 to 79. Prior anti-PD-1, anti-PD-L1 or anti-CTLA-4 therapy was permitted, and approximately 40% of dose-escalation patients had received checkpoint inhibitors. Partial responses were achieved by three dose-escalation patients, of whom one had hepatocellular carcinoma and two had cutaneous melanoma. Peripheral TCRbeta sequencing was intended to test whether TCR sequence diversity was altered and clonal T-cell expansion was caused by ivuxolimab. The monotherapy dose-escalation portion (N of about 49 patients) of the phase I ivuxolimab trial is reported in the paper.

Overall study results and their limits: At doses of 0.1 to 3.0 mg/kg, clonal expansion of both CD4+ and CD8+ T cells in blood was seen between baseline and week 6. Low levels of normalized T-cell clonal expansion were also seen in some patients who did not respond. After ivuxolimab, expanded clones were on average more numerous among CD8+ T cells than among CD4+ T cells. The antigen specificity of the clonally expanded peripheral T cells was not determined. In partial responders in the 0.1-3.0 mg/kg groups, normalized peripheral clonal expansion was found to be among the lowest, especially among CD8+ T cells.

Reading from cysteine to phenylalanine, the CDR3 counts 14 amino acids. Only the CDR3 region is kept as DNA, spanning 42 bases read in frame from base 1. V was cut back by 6 bases and J by 0 bases, leaving a gap of 9 bases between them. The germline V gene (reference sequence) provides CDR1 MNHNY and CDR2 SVGAGI. The receptor chain draws on TRBV6-6 and TRBJ1-3; no D gene is confidently identified. The starting material was CD4+ or CD8+ T cells sorted from blood, obtained in a trial of the OX40 agonist ivuxolimab. This TCR came from an adult with an advanced solid tumor such as melanoma, head and neck, liver or kidney cancer. The sequenced DNA: TGTGCCAGCAGCATGGGTTACTCTGGAAACACCATATATTTT. This gives the protein CASSMGYSGNTIYF.